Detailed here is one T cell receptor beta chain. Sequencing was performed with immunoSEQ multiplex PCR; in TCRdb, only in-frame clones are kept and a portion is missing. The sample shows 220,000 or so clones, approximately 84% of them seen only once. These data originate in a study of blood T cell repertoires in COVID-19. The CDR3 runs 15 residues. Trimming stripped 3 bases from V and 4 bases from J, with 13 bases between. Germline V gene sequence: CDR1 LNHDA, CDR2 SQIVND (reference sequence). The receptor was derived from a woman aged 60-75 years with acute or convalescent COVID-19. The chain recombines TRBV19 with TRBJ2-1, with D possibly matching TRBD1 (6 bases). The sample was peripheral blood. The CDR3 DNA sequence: TGTGCCAGTAGTATCCCCAGGGGACCTTACAATGAGCAGTTCTTC. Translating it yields CASSIPRGPYNEQFF.